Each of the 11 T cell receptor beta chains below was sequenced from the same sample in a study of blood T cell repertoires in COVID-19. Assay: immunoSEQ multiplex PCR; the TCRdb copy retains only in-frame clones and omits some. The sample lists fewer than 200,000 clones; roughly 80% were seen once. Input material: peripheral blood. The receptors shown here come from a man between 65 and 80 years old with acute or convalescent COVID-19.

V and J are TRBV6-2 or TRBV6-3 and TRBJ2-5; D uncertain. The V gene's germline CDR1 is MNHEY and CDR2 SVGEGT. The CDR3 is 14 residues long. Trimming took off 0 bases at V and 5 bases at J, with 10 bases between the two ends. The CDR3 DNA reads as TGTGCCAGCAGTTACTCGAGTCGTTGGGAGACCCAGTACTTC. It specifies CASSYSSRWETQYF.

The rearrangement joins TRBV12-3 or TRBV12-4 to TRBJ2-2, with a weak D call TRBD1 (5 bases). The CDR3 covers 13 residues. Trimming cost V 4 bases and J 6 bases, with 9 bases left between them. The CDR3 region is CASSSMGPGELFF. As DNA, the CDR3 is TGTGCCAGCAGTTCGATGGGGCCCGGGGAGCTGTTTTTT.

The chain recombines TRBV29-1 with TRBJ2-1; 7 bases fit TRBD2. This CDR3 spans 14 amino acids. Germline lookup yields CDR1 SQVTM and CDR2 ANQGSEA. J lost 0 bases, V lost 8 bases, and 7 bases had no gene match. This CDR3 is CSTAGGSSYNEQFF. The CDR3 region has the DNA TGCAGCACTGCCGGGGGGAGCTCCTACAATGAGCAGTTCTTC.

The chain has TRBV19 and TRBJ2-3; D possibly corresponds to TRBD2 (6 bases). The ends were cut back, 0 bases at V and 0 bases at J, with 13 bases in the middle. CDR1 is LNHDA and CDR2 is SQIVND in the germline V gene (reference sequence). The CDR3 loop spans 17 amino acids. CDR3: CASSIDRASASTDTQYF. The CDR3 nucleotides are TGTGCCAGTAGTATAGATAGGGCTAGCGCTAGCACAGATACGCAGTATTTT.

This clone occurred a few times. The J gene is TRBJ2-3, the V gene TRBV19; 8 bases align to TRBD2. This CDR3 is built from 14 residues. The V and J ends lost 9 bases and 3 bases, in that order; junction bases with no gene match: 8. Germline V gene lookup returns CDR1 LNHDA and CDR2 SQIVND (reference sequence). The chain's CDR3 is CASTPGLGTDTQYF. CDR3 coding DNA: TGTGCCAGCACCCCGGGACTAGGAACAGATACGCAGTATTTT.

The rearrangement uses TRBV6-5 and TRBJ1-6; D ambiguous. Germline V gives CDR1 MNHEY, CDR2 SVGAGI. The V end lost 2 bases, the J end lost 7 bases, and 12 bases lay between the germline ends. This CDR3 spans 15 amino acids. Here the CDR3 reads CASSYGGVGNSPLHF. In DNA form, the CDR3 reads TGTGCCAGCAGTTACGGCGGGGTTGGGAATTCACCCCTCCACTTT.

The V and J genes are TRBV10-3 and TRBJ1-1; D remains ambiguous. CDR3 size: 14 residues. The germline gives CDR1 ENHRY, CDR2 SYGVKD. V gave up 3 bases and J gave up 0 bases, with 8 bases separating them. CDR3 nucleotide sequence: TGTGCCATCAGTGATCTAACGATGAACACTGAAGCTTTCTTT. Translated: CAISDLTMNTEAFF.

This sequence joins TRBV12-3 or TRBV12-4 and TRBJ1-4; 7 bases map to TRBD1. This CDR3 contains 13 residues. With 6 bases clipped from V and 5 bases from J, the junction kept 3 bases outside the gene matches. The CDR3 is CASRPTGNEKLFF. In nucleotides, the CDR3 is TGTGCCAGCAGGCCGACAGGGAATGAAAAACTGTTTTTT.

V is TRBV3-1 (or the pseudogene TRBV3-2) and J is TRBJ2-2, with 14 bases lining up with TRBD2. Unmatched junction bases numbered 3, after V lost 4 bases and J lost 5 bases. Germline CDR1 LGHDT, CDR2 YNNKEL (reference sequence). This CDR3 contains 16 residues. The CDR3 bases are TGTGCCAGCAGCCCCTGGACTAGCGGGAGGACCGGGGAGCTGTTTTTT. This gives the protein CASSPWTSGRTGELFF.

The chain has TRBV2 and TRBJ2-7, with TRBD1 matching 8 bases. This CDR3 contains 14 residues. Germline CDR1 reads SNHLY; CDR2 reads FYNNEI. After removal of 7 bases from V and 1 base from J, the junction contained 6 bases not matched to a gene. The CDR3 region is CASTLGTGSYEQYF. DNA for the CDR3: TGTGCCAGCACTTTGGGGACAGGATCCTACGAGCAGTACTTC.

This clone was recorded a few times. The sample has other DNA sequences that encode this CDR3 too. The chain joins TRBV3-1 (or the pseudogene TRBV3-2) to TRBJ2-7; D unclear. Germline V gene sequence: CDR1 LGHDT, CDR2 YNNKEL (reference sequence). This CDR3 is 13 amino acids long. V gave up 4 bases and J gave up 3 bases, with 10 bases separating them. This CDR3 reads CASSPSGVYEQYF. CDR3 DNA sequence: TGTGCCAGCAGCCCCTCAGGCGTCTACGAGCAGTACTTC.